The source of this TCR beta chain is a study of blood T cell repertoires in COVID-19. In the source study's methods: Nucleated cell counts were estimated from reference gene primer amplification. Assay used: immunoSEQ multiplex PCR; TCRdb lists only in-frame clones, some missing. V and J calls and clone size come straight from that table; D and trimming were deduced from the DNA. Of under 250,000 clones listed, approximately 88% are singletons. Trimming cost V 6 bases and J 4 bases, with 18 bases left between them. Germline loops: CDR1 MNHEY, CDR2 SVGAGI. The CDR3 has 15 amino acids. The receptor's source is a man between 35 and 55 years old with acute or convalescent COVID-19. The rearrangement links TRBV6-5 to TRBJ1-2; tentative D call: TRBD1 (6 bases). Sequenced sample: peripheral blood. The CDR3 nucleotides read TGTGCCAGCAGCCCAAACAGGGCCATGGGCTATGGCTACACCTTC. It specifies CASSPNRAMGYGYTF.